The clone carrying this T cell receptor (beta chain) appeared a single time. Per the germline V gene, CDR1 is SNHLY and CDR2 is FYNNEI. The ends were cut back, 5 bases at V and 3 bases at J, with 10 bases in the middle. The CDR3 length is 13 residues. In the original processing: Using reference gene primer amplification, nucleated cell counts were estimated. Profiling relied on immunoSEQ multiplex PCR, and the TCRdb table lists in-frame clones only, not all of them. Clonal size and the V and J genes are those of that table, whereas D and trimming came from the DNA. This table holds 50,000 or so clones, roughly nine tenths found once. These data originate in a study of blood T cell repertoires in COVID-19.

Sequenced sample: peripheral blood. This clonotype originated in a man aged 65-85 years with active COVID-19. The chain joins TRBV2 to TRBJ1-2, with D perhaps matching TRBD1 (5 bases). The CDR3 loop reads CASSPQVHYGYTF. The CDR3 DNA follows: TGTGCCAGCAGTCCACAGGTTCACTATGGCTACACCTTC.